The 30 T cell receptor beta chains reported below all come from one sample, sequenced in a study of quantifying T cell responses using KT2 cells (dated by TCRdb to 2016 to 2017). Context from the whole study: RNA was DNase-treated and reverse transcribed with TCR alpha and beta constant-region primers, mostly using SuperScript III.

The method behind the library was UMI-ligation and nested PCR. Instrument on record: Illumina MiSeq. A single-stranded oligonucleotide bearing the Illumina SP2 sequence and a UMI was ligated to the 3' end of the cDNA with T4 RNA ligase 1. PCR1 consisted of 4 cycles (98 degrees C 15 s, 69 degrees C 30 s, 72 degrees C 40 s), and for the beta primer an equimolar mix of RC1.1 and RC1.2 was used to cover TRBC1 and TRBC2. TCRdb's own reprocessing of the public reads used fastp at Q25 and MiXCR and kept productive beta chains. A single entry per CDR3 protein holds the most common genes and DNA from its merged rows. The sample table contains tens of thousands of distinct CDR3 sequences; only one count was recorded for around 12% of them. Jointly, the top ten make up approximately 9.4% of the sample. Sequenced input: PBMCs spiked with cells of the T cell clone KT2. The receptors come from a human donor.

The chain carries TRBV24-1 and TRBJ2-3; D possibly corresponds to TRBD2 (5 bases). The CDR3 has 16 amino acids. Per germline, CDR1 KGHDR and CDR2 SFDVKD. V gave up 4 bases and J gave up 0 bases, with 13 bases separating them. CDR3: CATSETDYSSTDTQYF. The CDR3 nucleotides are TGTGCCACCAGTGAAACTGACTATTCTAGCACAGATACGCAGTATTTT.

This clonotype was counted between two and nine times. V is TRBV7-9 and J is TRBJ2-2; either TRBD1 or TRBD2 may supply D (5 bases each). Germline CDR1 reads SEHNR; CDR2 reads FQNEAQ (reference sequence). This CDR3 is 14 amino acids long. V was shortened by 3 bases and J by 5 bases, with 10 bases between the two germline ends. The CDR3 protein is CASSLRDGTGELFF. The CDR3 DNA follows: TGTGCCAGCAGCTTGAGGGACGGGACCGGGGAGCTGTTTTTT.

In its sample, this clonotype was seen a few times. The chain is built from TRBV5-1 and TRBJ1-1; perhaps TRBD1 as D (5 bases). CDR1 is SGHRS and CDR2 is YFSETQ in the germline V gene. The CDR3 spans 13 residues. Trimming left V 0 bases short and J 7 bases short, with 10 bases between. CDR3 DNA sequence: TGCGCCAGCAGCTTGGCCCCGGGGGATGAAGCTTTCTTT. It translates to CASSLAPGDEAFF. Using reference TRBV5-1 and TRBJ1-1 for the parts outside the CDR3, the full variable domain is KAGVTQTPRYLIKTRGQQVTLSCSPISGHRSVSWYQQTPGQGLQFLFEYFSETQRNKGNFPGRFSGRQFSNSRSEMNVSTLELGDSALYLCASSLAPGDEAFFGQGTRLTVV.

The chain is built from TRBV4-2 and TRBJ1-1; no clear D gene. This CDR3 comprises 13 residues. Germline CDR1 is LGHNA and CDR2 is YNFKEQ. Trimming left V 1 base short and J 4 bases short, with 7 bases between. As DNA, the CDR3 is TGTGCCAGCAGCCAAGGGGTACGCACTGAAGCTTTCTTT. Translating gives CASSQGVRTEAFF.

This clonotype showed up just a few times. This chain uses TRBV20-1 with TRBJ2-3; 14 bases align to TRBD2. The CDR3 contains 16 residues. The germline V gene has CDR1 DFQATT and CDR2 SNEGSKA (reference sequence). V trimming: 4 bases; J trimming: 8 bases; junction bases outside the gene matches: 11. CDR3 sequence: CSAISLTSGGAGTQYF. DNA for the CDR3: TGCAGTGCTATTTCCCTGACTAGCGGGGGGGCCGGTACGCAGTATTTT.

This clonotype was counted at least ten times. The V and J genes are TRBV19 and TRBJ2-7; a weak D match, TRBD2 (5 bases). The V end lost 3 bases, the J end lost 5 bases, and 14 bases lay between the germline ends. This CDR3 comprises 14 residues. Germline-derived CDR1 and CDR2 are LNHDA and SQIVND (reference sequence). The CDR3 DNA is TGTGCCAGTAGTATGGTATTATCGGGAAACGAGCAGTACTTC. This sequence encodes CASSMVLSGNEQYF.

The chain recombines TRBV15 with TRBJ2-3; 9 positions agree with TRBD2. The CDR3 length is 15 residues. The germline gives CDR1 LNHNV, CDR2 YYDKDF (reference sequence). V shed 1 base and J 6 bases; nucleotides not matched to a gene: 5. The CDR3 sequence: CATSRVGGGADTQYF. Written as DNA, the CDR3 is TGTGCCACCAGCAGAGTCGGCGGGGGGGCCGATACGCAGTATTTT.

The sample holds a few counts of this clonotype. V usage is TRBV28 and J usage is TRBJ1-6; unclear D gene. Deletions cut 5 bases from V and 7 bases from J, with 12 bases between. The CDR3 is 14 amino acids. Germline assignment: CDR1 MDHEN and CDR2 SYDVKM. CDR3 region: CASSLGRQNSPLHF. For the CDR3, the DNA is TGTGCCAGCAGTCTGGGTCGGCAGAATTCACCCCTCCACTTT.

This clonotype was counted only a few times. V gene TRBV5-1 combines with J gene TRBJ1-1, with D tentatively TRBD1 (6 bases). The CDR3 extends over 14 amino acids. Trimming left V 1 base short and J 3 bases short, with 10 bases between. CDR1 is SGHRS and CDR2 is YFSETQ in the germline V gene. The CDR3 loop reads CASSLSGQYTEAFF. The CDR3 nucleotides are TGCGCCAGCAGCTTGTCCGGACAGTACACTGAAGCTTTCTTT.

The sample holds many counts of this clonotype. The V and J genes are TRBV5-1 and TRBJ1-4; 7 positions agree with TRBD1. This CDR3 is 15 amino acids long. With V trimmed by 4 bases and J by 5 bases, 8 bases remained unmatched. Germline assignment: CDR1 SGHRS and CDR2 YFSETQ. CDR3 nucleotides: TGCGCCAGCAGCGAAAGGACAGGCCCAAATGAAAAACTGTTTTTT. Residues: CASSERTGPNEKLFF. Supplemented by reference TRBV5-1 and TRBJ1-4, the full variable domain reads KAGVTQTPRYLIKTRGQQVTLSCSPISGHRSVSWYQQTPGQGLQFLFEYFSETQRNKGNFPGRFSGRQFSNSRSEMNVSTLELGDSALYLCASSERTGPNEKLFFGSGTQLSVL.

This clonotype was detected ten times or more. The chain uses TRBV12-3 or TRBV12-4 and TRBJ1-5; D is undetermined. The CDR3 has 14 amino acids. The V gene lost 2 bases and the J gene lost 4 bases, with 9 bases spanning the gap. The DNA for the CDR3 is TGTGCCAGCAGTTTAATGGGCAGTAATCAGCCCCAGCATTTT. Amino acids: CASSLMGSNQPQHF.

V and J are TRBV7-3 and TRBJ2-2; 9 bases line up with TRBD1. The germline V gene has CDR1 SGHTA and CDR2 FQGTGA. V trimming: 4 bases; J trimming: 5 bases; junction bases outside the gene matches: 5. This CDR3 spans 15 amino acids. The CDR3 DNA reads as TGTGCCAGCAGCTCCTTGACAGGGGGGACCGGGGAGCTGTTTTTT. This encodes CASSSLTGGTGELFF.

V gene TRBV27 combines with J gene TRBJ2-3; 7 bases map to TRBD2. CDR3 length equals 15 residues. The germline CDR1 and CDR2 sequences are MNHEY and SMNVEV (reference sequence). V trimming: 5 bases; J trimming: 2 bases; junction bases outside the gene matches: 7. CDR3 DNA sequence: TGTGCCAGCAGTCACAAGCGGGGTCCCACAGATACGCAGTATTTT. Protein: CASSHKRGPTDTQYF.

The sample holds a few counts of this clonotype. This chain joins TRBV10-3 and TRBJ1-5; 8 nucleotides agree with TRBD1. This CDR3 has 15 residues. Per the germline V gene, CDR1 is ENHRY and CDR2 is SYGVKD. The trim removed 6 bases at V and 3 bases at J, leaving 7 bases unmatched. Here the CDR3 DNA reads TGTGCCATCAGCCCAGGACAGGGTGACAATCAGCCCCAGCATTTT. Protein: CAISPGQGDNQPQHF.

A note on this clonotype: Being one base from a much bigger clone, this may be a read error. CDR3 region: CSAPNRGARANVLTF. CDR3 bases: TGCAGTGCTCCGAACAGGGGAGCTAGGGCCAACGTCCTGACTTTC. The chain joins TRBV20-1 to TRBJ2-6; 7 bases map to TRBD1. Germline lookup yields CDR1 DFQATT and CDR2 SNEGSKA (reference sequence). J lost 5 bases, V lost 5 bases, and 9 bases had no gene match. This CDR3 has 15 residues.

In nucleotides, the CDR3 is TGTGCCAGCAGCCCAATCAGCGGGAGGGCCTACAATGAGCAGTTCTTC. It yields the protein CASSPISGRAYNEQFF. This chain connects TRBV11-2 to TRBJ2-1; 10 nucleotides match TRBD2. CDR1 SGHAT and CDR2 FQNNGV come from the germline V gene. V was clipped by 5 bases and J by 2 bases; unmatched bases: 6. The CDR3 sequence is 16 residues long. Together with reference TRBV11-2 and TRBJ2-1, the CDR3 gives the full variable domain: EAGVAQSPRYKIIEKRQSVAFWCNPISGHATLYWYQQILGQGPKLLIQFQNNGVVDDSQLPKDRFSAERLKGVDSTLKIQPAKLEDSAVYLCASSPISGRAYNEQFFGPGTRLTVL.

This clonotype was counted a few times. This chain links TRBV2 with TRBJ1-1; D uncertain. This CDR3 has 13 amino acids. V was shortened by 7 bases and J by 5 bases, with 14 bases between the two germline ends. CDR1 and CDR2 from the germline V gene are SNHLY and FYNNEI. DNA of the CDR3: TGTGCCAGCAAGAAAACTTGGGATACTGAAGCTTTCTTT. It encodes CASKKTWDTEAFF.

This clonotype was picked up many times. This sequence joins TRBV6-6 and TRBJ1-6; D unclear. Trimming shortened V by 0 bases and J by 7 bases, and 4 bases separated the two germline ends. CDR3 size: 13 residues. Germline values: CDR1 MNHNY, CDR2 SVGAGI (reference sequence). DNA of the CDR3: TGTGCCAGCAGTTACTCTCAGAATTCACCCCTCCACTTT. Translation gives CASSYSQNSPLHF.

The chain uses TRBV15 and TRBJ1-2; a possible D gene is TRBD1 (6 bases). The ends were cut back, 0 bases at V and 4 bases at J, with 12 bases in the middle. CDR3 length equals 15 residues. Germline V lookup: CDR1 LNHNV, CDR2 YYDKDF (reference sequence). DNA for the CDR3: TGTGCCACCAGCAGAGATCTAGGGGGATTCTATGGCTACACCTTC. Its protein is CATSRDLGGFYGYTF.

The rearrangement links TRBV20-1 to TRBJ2-7; D unclear. Germline assignment: CDR1 DFQATT and CDR2 SNEGSKA (reference sequence). The CDR3 sequence is 13 residues long. Trimming shortened V by 6 bases and J by 6 bases, and 18 bases separated the two germline ends. The chain's CDR3 is CSANLGPSLEQYF. Written as DNA, the CDR3 is TGCAGTGCCAACCTAGGCCCTTCGCTCGAGCAGTACTTC.

This clonotype came up a few times. V is TRBV12-3 or TRBV12-4 and J is TRBJ1-5; D is possibly TRBD1 (6 bases). The CDR3 runs 15 residues. The V and J ends lost 0 bases and 7 bases respectively, with 13 bases between them. Here the CDR3 DNA reads TGTGCCAGCAGTTTAGCGGCAGGGGTGGGGCAGCCCCAGCATTTT. It yields the protein CASSLAAGVGQPQHF.

This clonotype was counted a few times. The chain uses TRBV7-9 and TRBJ2-5, with 8 bases lining up with TRBD1. The junction had 6 bases not matched to a gene; V was cut back by 5 bases and J by 4 bases. Germline V gene data show CDR1 as SEHNR and CDR2 as FQNEAQ (reference sequence). CDR3 length: 14 amino acids. The CDR3 region is CASSEDRVRETQYF. In DNA, the CDR3 is TGTGCCAGCAGCGAGGACAGGGTGCGAGAGACCCAGTACTTC. The variable domain in full, completed from reference TRBV7-9 and TRBJ2-5, reads DTGVSQNPRHKITKRGQNVTFRCDPISEHNRLYWYRQTLGQGPEFLTYFQNEAQLEKSRLLSDRFSAERPKGSFSTLEIQRTEQGDSAMYLCASSEDRVRETQYFGPGTRLLVL.

This rearrangement joins TRBV10-3 to TRBJ2-3; D is perhaps TRBD1 (5 bases). Germline V gene sequence: CDR1 ENHRY, CDR2 SYGVKD. The CDR3 contains 15 residues. Trimming removed 3 bases from V and 1 base from J, with 11 bases in between. The CDR3 loop is CAISDERQRTDTQYF. The DNA for the CDR3 is TGTGCCATCAGTGACGAGAGACAGCGCACAGATACGCAGTATTTT.

This chain uses TRBV24-1 with TRBJ2-7; perhaps TRBD2 as D (5 bases). CDR3 length equals 15 residues. Between the trimmed V and J ends, which lost 3 bases and 2 bases, there was a span of 13 bases. The germline V gene has CDR1 KGHDR and CDR2 SFDVKD. CDR3 DNA: TGTGCCACCAGTGATAGCGAAGACGGGACCTACGAGCAGTACTTC. Protein: CATSDSEDGTYEQYF.

The table lists this clonotype with a few counts. The chain has TRBV27 and TRBJ2-7; tentative D call: TRBD2 (5 bases). Trimming stripped 5 bases from V and 0 bases from J, with 17 bases between. This CDR3 contains 16 residues. Germline values: CDR1 MNHEY, CDR2 SMNVEV (reference sequence). The CDR3 region has the DNA TGTGCCAGCAGTCATACAGTAACTAGGGCCTCCTACGAGCAGTACTTC. It translates to CASSHTVTRASYEQYF.

V gene TRBV12-3 or TRBV12-4 combines with J gene TRBJ2-3; 7 positions agree with TRBD2. The CDR3 has 14 amino acids. J lost 6 bases, V lost 3 bases, and 6 bases had no gene match. The CDR3 reads CASSFAGVSDTQYF. In nucleotides, the CDR3 is TGTGCCAGCAGTTTCGCGGGAGTCAGTGATACGCAGTATTTT.

This sequence joins TRBV20-1 and TRBJ2-5; TRBD2 aligns across 10 bases. Germline V lookup: CDR1 DFQATT, CDR2 SNEGSKA (reference sequence). The CDR3 is 17 amino acids. V gave up 4 bases and J gave up 1 base; unmatched junction bases: 12. The CDR3 DNA follows: TGCAGTGCTACTTCCGCGGGCGGGACTAGCGCCCAAGAGACCCAGTACTTC. This encodes CSATSAGGTSAQETQYF.

This clonotype was counted between two and nine times. V gene TRBV14 combines with J gene TRBJ2-7; TRBD2 matches at 10 bases. This CDR3 has 15 amino acids. The germline gives CDR1 SGHDN, CDR2 FVKESK. V shed 4 bases and J 6 bases; nucleotides not matched to a gene: 9. The CDR3 DNA reads TGTGCCAGCAGCCCCACACAGGGACTAGCGACCGAGCAGTACTTC. Translated: CASSPTQGLATEQYF. Looking up the rest from reference TRBV14 and TRBJ2-7 gives the full variable domain: EAGVTQFPSHSVIEKGQTVTLRCDPISGHDNLYWYRRVMGKEIKFLLHFVKESKQDESGMPNNRFLAERTGGTYSTLKVQPAELEDSGVYFCASSPTQGLATEQYFGPGTRLTVT.

The chain links TRBV5-4 to TRBJ2-3, with D possibly being TRBD2 (6 bases). This CDR3 has 15 residues. Germline V gene data show CDR1 as SGHNT and CDR2 as YYREEE (reference sequence). The V end was cut by 4 bases, the J end by 0 bases, with 12 bases between. The CDR3 region has the DNA TGTGCCAGCAGCCTAGCGCCGACTAGCACAGATACGCAGTATTTT. As protein: CASSLAPTSTDTQYF.

The rearrangement joins TRBV27 to TRBJ2-1; 7 positions agree with TRBD2. The CDR3 covers 14 residues. Unmatched junction bases numbered 1, after V lost 2 bases and J lost 3 bases. CDR1 is MNHEY and CDR2 is SMNVEV in the germline V gene (reference sequence). This CDR3 reads CASSLSGNYNEQFF. CDR3 in DNA: TGTGCCAGCAGTTTAAGCGGGAACTACAATGAGCAGTTCTTC.